The next 15 T cell receptor beta chains were all read from a single sample in a study of T-cell reconstitution after alpha-beta-depleted transplantation in children. Unique molecular identifiers were incorporated into the prepared TCRbeta library. TCRdb passed the PCR reads through MiXCR, listing each CDR3 protein once. The table shows a few hundred thousand distinct CDR3 sequences, with 20% to 30% occurring only once. The sample here was PBMCs, taken before TCRalphabeta/CD19-depleted stem cell transplant. These receptors were collected from a boy under three years old with Wiskott-Aldrich syndrome, due to receive a stem cell transplant.

This clonotype came up a few times. This chain links TRBV28 with TRBJ1-2; possible D gene TRBD1, 5 bases. Germline lookup yields CDR1 MDHEN and CDR2 SYDVKM. There are 13 residues in the CDR3. The ends were cut back, 3 bases at V and 6 bases at J, with 11 bases in the middle. CDR3: CASSLGEPHGYTF. The CDR3 DNA follows: TGTGCCAGCAGTTTGGGGGAACCCCATGGCTACACCTTC.

This clonotype was observed a handful of times. The gene calls are TRBV28 and TRBJ2-1; 9 nucleotides agree with TRBD1. Germline CDR1 is MDHEN and CDR2 is SYDVKM. V dropped 5 bases and J dropped 8; count of bases not matched to a gene: 13. The CDR3 totals 16 residues. DNA for the CDR3: TGTGCCAGCAGTCCCAATCCGGGACAGGGTATGGATGAGCAGTTCTTC. Protein product: CASSPNPGQGMDEQFF.

This clonotype showed up just a few times. The chain recombines TRBV20-1 with TRBJ2-2, with D possibly matching TRBD2 (6 bases). Germline V gene sequence: CDR1 DFQATT, CDR2 SNEGSKA (reference sequence). The CDR3 has 15 residues. Trimming removed 0 bases from V and 7 bases from J, with 15 bases in between. The CDR3, as DNA: TGCAGTGCTAGAGACGGGACTCTCAGGCACGGGGAGCTGTTTTTT. It specifies CSARDGTLRHGELFF.

This clonotype was recorded a few times. The rearrangement links TRBV5-6 to TRBJ2-2, with 9 bases matching TRBD2. Germline values: CDR1 SGHDT, CDR2 YYEEEE. The CDR3 runs to 17 residues. The V gene end was trimmed by 1 base and the J gene end by 0 bases; junction bases not matched to a gene: 4. CDR3 amino acids: CASSLLRLAANTGELFF. CDR3 coding DNA: TGTGCCAGCAGCTTGCTTCGACTAGCGGCGAACACCGGGGAGCTGTTTTTT. Full variable domain (outside the CDR3, taken from reference TRBV5-6 and TRBJ2-2): DAGVTQSPTHLIKTRGQQVTLRCSPKSGHDTVSWYQQALGQGPQFIFQYYEEEERQRGNFPDRFSGHQFPNYSSELNVNALLLGDSALYLCASSLLRLAANTGELFFGEGSRLTVL.

The CDR3 DNA is TGTGCCAGCAGGCGTTACAACTCTGGAAACACCATATATTTT. It codes for CASRRYNSGNTIYF. The chain carries TRBV12-3 or TRBV12-4 and TRBJ1-3, with D uncertain. The CDR3 contains 14 residues. Trimming removed 6 bases at V and 0 bases at J, with 9 bases between.

The genes are TRBV2 and TRBJ2-4; weak D call: TRBD1 (5 bases). The V end was cut by 5 bases, the J end by 1 base, with 12 bases between. CDR1 is SNHLY, CDR2 FYNNEI, per germline. This CDR3 spans 15 amino acids. The CDR3 sequence is CASSSGLWAKNIQYF. CDR3 coding DNA: TGTGCCAGCAGTTCAGGGTTGTGGGCCAAAAACATTCAGTACTTC.

This sequence joins TRBV13 and TRBJ2-3; D not certain. The CDR3 is 15 amino acids. The V gene lost 8 bases and the J gene lost 3 bases, with 18 bases spanning the gap. Germline CDR1 is PRHDT and CDR2 is FYEKMQ (reference sequence). CDR3 sequence: CASCHSGRFTDTQYF. CDR3 DNA sequence: TGTGCCAGCTGCCACAGTGGCCGCTTTACAGATACGCAGTATTTT.

CDR3 sequence: CASSAGTGGYGYTF. The CDR3, as DNA: TGTGCCAGCAGTGCCGGGACAGGGGGCTATGGCTACACCTTC. This chain uses TRBV6-1 with TRBJ1-2; TRBD1 matches 11 bases. Losses at the gene ends were 4 bases for V and 4 bases for J; bases not matched to a gene: 2. The germline CDR1 and CDR2 sequences are MNHNS and SASEGT. This CDR3 is built from 14 residues.

This clonotype was seen a handful of times. V usage is TRBV5-1 and J usage is TRBJ2-1; 9 bases align to TRBD2. V was clipped by 0 bases and J by 10 bases; unmatched bases: 8. From germline, CDR1 is SGHRS and CDR2 YFSETQ. The CDR3 is made up of 15 amino acids. This chain's CDR3 is CASSLGPAGGGEQFF. The CDR3 DNA sequence: TGCGCCAGCAGCTTGGGGCCCGCGGGAGGGGGAGAGCAGTTCTTC.

This chain connects TRBV5-1 to TRBJ2-3, with a weak D call TRBD2 (6 bases). CDR1 is SGHRS, CDR2 YFSETQ, per germline. The V end lost 2 bases, the J end lost 4 bases, and 17 bases lay between the germline ends. CDR3 length equals 16 residues. The CDR3: CASSLDGGIGADTQYF. The CDR3 DNA reads TGCGCCAGCAGCTTAGACGGCGGGATCGGAGCAGATACGCAGTATTTT.

The chain is built from TRBV20-1 and TRBJ2-7; either TRBD1 or TRBD2 may fit D (5 bases each). Germline CDR1 reads DFQATT; CDR2 reads SNEGSKA (reference sequence). The CDR3 runs 18 residues. Trimming took off 0 bases at V and 1 base at J, with 22 bases between the two ends. CDR3 bases: TGCAGTGCTAGAGATTGGGAAACTGACAGCGGATTTTCCTACGAGCAGTACTTC. Its protein product is CSARDWETDSGFSYEQYF.

This clonotype was detected only a few times. This chain uses TRBV11-2 with TRBJ2-1, with 7 positions matching TRBD2. The length of the CDR3 is 15 residues. V was pared by 5 bases and J by 11 bases, with 15 bases of the junction left unmatched. From germline, CDR1 is SGHAT and CDR2 FQNNGV. In DNA, the CDR3 is TGTGCCAGCAGCCCAACCGAAGCGGGGTGGGGACAGCAGTTCTTC. It is translated as CASSPTEAGWGQQFF.

The chain employs TRBV6-5 and TRBJ1-6; D possibly corresponds to TRBD1 (5 bases). The V end lost 2 bases, the J end lost 7 bases, and 9 bases lay between the germline ends. Germline CDR1 MNHEY, CDR2 SVGAGI. The CDR3 is made up of 14 amino acids. In DNA form, the CDR3 reads TGTGCCAGCAGTTACCGCAGGGAGAATTCACCCCTCCACTTT. Residues: CASSYRRENSPLHF.

This clonotype was counted a few times. The V gene is TRBV27, the J gene TRBJ2-6; D not certain. V was trimmed by 6 bases and J by 4 bases, leaving 7 bases between them. The length of the CDR3 is 13 residues. Looked up from germline, CDR1 is MNHEY and CDR2 is SMNVEV (reference sequence). The CDR3 DNA reads TGTGCCAGCAGGCCCGGGGGGGCCAACGTCCTGACTTTC. Its protein product is CASRPGGANVLTF.

In this sample, this clonotype turned up a few times. The V gene is TRBV30, the J gene TRBJ1-6; D not certain. CDR1 is GTSNPN, CDR2 SVGIG, per germline (reference sequence). This CDR3 has 12 residues. With 5 bases removed from V and 7 bases from J, the gap between germline ends came to 9 bases. For the CDR3, the DNA is TGTGCCTGGGGACGGAAAAATTCACCCCTCCACTTT. Its translation is CAWGRKNSPLHF.